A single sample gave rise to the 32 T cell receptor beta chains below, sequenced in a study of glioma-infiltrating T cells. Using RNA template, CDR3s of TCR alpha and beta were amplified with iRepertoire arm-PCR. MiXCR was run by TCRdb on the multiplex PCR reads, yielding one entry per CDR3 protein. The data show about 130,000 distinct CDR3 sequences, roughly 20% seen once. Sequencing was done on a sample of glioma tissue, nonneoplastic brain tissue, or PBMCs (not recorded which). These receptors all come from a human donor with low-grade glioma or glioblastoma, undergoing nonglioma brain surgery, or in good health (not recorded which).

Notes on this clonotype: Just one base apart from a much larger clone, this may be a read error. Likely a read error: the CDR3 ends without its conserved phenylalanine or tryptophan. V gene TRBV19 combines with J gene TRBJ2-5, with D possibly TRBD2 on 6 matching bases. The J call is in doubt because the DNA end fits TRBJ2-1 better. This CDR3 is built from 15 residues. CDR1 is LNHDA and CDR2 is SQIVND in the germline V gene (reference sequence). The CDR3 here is CASSIFAGTNNEQFL. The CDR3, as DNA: TGTGCCAGTAGTATATTTGCGGGAACAAACAATGAGCAGTTCCTC.

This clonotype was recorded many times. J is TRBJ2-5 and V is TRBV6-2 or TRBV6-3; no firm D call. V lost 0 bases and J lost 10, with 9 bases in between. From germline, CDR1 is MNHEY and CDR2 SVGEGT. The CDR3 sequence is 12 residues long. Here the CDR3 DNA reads TGTGCCAGCAGTTACTCCCAAGGCAGCCAGTACTTC. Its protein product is CASSYSQGSQYF.

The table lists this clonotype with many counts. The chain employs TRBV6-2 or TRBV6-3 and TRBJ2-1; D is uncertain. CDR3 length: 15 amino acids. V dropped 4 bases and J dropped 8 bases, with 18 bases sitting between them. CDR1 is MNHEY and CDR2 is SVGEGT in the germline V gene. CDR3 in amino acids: CASSSPDLGSYEQFF. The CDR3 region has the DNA TGTGCCAGCAGTTCCCCCGATCTAGGGTCGTATGAGCAGTTCTTC.

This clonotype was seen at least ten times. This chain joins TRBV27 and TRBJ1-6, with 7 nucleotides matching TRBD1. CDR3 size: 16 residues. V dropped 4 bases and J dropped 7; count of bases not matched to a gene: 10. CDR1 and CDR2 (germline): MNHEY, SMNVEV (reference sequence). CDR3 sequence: CASSWRGRGGNSPLHF. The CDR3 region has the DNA TGTGCCAGCAGTTGGCGGGGCAGGGGGGGAAATTCACCCCTCCACTTT.

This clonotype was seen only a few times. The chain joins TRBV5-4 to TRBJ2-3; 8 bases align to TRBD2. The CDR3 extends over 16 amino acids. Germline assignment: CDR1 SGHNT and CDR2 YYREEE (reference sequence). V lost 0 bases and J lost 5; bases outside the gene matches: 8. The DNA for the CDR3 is TGTGCCAGCAGCTTGGACCCCAGAGCGGGAGTAGATACGCAGTATTTT. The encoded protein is CASSLDPRAGVDTQYF.

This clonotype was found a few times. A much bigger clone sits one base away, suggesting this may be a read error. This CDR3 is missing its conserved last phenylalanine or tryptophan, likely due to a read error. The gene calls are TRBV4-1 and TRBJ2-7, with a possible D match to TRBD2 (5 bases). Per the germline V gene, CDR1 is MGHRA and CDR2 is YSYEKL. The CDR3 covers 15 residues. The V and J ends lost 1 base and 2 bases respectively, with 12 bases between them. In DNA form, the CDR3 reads TGCGCCAGCAGCCAAGTCCCTGGGAGCACCTACGAGCAGTACCTC. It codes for CASSQVPGSTYEQYL.

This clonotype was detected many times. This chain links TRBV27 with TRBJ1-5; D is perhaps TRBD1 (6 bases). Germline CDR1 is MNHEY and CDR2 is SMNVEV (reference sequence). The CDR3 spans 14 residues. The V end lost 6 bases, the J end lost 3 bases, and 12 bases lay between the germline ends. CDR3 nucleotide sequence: TGTGCCAGCAGGGCAGGGGTGTCCAATCAGCCCCAGCATTTT. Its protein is CASRAGVSNQPQHF.

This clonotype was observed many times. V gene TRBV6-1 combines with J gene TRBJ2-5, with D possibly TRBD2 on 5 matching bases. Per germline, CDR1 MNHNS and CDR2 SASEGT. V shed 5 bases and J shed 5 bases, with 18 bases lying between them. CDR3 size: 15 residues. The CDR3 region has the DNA TGTGCCAGCAGTCACCGGGATGAATGGCGGGAGACCCAGTACTTC. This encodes CASSHRDEWRETQYF.

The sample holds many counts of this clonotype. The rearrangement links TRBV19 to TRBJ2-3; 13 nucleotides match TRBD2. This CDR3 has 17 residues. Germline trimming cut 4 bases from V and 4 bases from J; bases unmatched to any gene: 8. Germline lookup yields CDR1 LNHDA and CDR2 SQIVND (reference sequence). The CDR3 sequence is CASSRELAGGLADTQYF. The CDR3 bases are TGTGCCAGTAGTAGGGAACTAGCGGGAGGGCTTGCAGATACGCAGTATTTT.

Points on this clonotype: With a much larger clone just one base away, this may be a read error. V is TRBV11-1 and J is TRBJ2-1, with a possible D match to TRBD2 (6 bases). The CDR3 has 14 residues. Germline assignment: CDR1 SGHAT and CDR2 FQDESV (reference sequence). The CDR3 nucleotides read TGTGCCAGCAGCTTACCGGGAGTCGCCCATGAGCAGCTCTTC. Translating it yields CASSLPGVAHEQLF.

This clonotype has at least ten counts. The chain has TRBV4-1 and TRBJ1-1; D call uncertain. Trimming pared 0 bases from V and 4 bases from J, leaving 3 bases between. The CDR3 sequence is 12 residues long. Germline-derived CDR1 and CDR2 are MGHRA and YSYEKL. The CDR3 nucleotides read TGCGCCAGCAGCCAAGATAGCACTGAAGCTTTCTTT. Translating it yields CASSQDSTEAFF.

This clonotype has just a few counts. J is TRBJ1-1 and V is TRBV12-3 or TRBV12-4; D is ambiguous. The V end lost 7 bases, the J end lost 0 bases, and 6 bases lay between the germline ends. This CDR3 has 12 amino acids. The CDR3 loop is CASKGLNTEAFF. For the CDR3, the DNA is TGTGCCAGCAAGGGCTTGAACACTGAAGCTTTCTTT.

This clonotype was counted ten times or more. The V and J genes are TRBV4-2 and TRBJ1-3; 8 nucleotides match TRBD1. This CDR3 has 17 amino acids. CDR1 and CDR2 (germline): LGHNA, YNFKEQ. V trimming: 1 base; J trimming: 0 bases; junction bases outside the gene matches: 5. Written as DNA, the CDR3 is TGTGCCAGCAGCCAAGTAGTTCAGGGGGCCTCTGGAAACACCATATATTTT. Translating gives CASSQVVQGASGNTIYF.

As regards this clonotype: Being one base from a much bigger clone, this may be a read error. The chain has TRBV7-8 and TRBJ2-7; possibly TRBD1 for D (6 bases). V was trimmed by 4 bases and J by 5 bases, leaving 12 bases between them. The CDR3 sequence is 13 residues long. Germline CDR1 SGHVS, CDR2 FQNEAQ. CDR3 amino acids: CASSSTGSHEQYF. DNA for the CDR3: TGTGCCAGCAGCTCAACAGGGTCTCACGAGCAGTACTTC.

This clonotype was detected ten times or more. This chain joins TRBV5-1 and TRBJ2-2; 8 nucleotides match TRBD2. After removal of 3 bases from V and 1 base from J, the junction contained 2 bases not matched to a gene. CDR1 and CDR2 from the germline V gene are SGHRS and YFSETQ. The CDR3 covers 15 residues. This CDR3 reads CASSSTSENTGELFF. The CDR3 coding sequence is TGCGCCAGCAGCTCGACTAGCGAGAACACCGGGGAGCTGTTTTTT.

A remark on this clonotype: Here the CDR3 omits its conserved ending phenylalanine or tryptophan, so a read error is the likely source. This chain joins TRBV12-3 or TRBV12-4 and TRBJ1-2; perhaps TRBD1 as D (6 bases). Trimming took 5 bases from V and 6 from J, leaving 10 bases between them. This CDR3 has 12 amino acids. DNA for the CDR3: TGTGCCAGCAGTCCAAGGGGGGATGGCTACACCTTA. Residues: CASSPRGDGYTL.

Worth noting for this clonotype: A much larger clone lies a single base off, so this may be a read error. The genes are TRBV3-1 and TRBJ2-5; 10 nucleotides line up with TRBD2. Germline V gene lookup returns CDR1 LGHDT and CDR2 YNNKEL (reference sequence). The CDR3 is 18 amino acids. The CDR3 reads CASNQDHSGRTLQETQYF. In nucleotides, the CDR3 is TGTGCCAGCAACCAAGATCATAGCGGGAGGACCCTCCAAGAGACCCAGTACTTC.

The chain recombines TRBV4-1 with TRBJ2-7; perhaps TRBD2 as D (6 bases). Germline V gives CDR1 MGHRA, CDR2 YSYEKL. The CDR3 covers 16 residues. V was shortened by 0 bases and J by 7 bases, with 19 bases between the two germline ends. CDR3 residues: CASSQDWVGGPVEQYF. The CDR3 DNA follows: TGCGCCAGCAGCCAAGATTGGGTGGGAGGCCCGGTGGAGCAGTACTTC.

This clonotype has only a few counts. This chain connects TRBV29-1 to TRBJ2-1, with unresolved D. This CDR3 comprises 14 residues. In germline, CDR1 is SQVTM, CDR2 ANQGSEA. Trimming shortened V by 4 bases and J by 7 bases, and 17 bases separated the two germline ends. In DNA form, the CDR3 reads TGCAGCGTTGCTGAGAATTACCGCCTAAATGAGCAGTTCTTC. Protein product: CSVAENYRLNEQFF.

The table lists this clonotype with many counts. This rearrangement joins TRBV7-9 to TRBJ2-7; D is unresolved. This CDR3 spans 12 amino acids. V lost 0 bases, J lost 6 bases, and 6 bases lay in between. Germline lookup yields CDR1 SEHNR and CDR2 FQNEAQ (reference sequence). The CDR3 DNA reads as TGTGCCAGCAGCTTAGCCCCATCCGAGCAGTACTTC. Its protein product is CASSLAPSEQYF. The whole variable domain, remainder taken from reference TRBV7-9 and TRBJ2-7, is DTGVSQNPRHKITKRGQNVTFRCDPISEHNRLYWYRQTLGQGPEFLTYFQNEAQLEKSRLLSDRFSAERPKGSFSTLEIQRTEQGDSAMYLCASSLAPSEQYFGPGTRLTVT.

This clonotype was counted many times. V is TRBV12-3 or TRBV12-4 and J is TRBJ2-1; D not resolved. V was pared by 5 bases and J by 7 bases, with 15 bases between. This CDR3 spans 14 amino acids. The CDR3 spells CASSTDYFENEQFF. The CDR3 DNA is TGTGCCAGCAGTACCGATTATTTTGAGAATGAGCAGTTCTTC.

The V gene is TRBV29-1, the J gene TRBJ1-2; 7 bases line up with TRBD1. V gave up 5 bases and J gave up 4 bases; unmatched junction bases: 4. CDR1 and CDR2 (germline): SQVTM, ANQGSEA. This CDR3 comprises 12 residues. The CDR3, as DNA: TGCAGCGTTCACTGGGACAGCTATGGCTACACCTTC. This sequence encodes CSVHWDSYGYTF.

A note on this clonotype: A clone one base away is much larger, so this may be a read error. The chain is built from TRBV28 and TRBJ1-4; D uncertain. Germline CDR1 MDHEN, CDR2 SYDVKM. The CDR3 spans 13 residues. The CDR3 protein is CASRVGGGEILFF. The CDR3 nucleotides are TGTGCCAGCAGGGTCGGAGGCGGTGAAATACTGTTTTTT. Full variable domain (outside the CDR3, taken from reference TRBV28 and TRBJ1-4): DVKVTQSSRYLVKRTGEKVFLECVQDMDHENMFWYRQDPGLGLRLIYFSYDVKMKEKGDIPEGYSVSREKKERFSLILESASTNQTSMYLCASRVGGGEILFFGSGTQLSVL.

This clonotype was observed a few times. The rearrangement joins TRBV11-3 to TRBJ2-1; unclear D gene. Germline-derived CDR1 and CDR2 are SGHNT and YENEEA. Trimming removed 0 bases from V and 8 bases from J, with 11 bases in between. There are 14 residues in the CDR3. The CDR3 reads CASSLEVRPHEQFF. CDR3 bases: TGTGCCAGCAGCTTAGAAGTGCGTCCCCATGAGCAGTTCTTC.

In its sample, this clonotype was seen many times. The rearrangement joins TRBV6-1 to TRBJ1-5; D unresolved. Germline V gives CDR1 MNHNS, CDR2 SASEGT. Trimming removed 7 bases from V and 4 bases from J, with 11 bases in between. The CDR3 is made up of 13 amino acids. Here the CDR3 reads CASTWSMNQPQHF. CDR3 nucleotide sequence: TGTGCCAGCACTTGGAGCATGAATCAGCCCCAGCATTTT.

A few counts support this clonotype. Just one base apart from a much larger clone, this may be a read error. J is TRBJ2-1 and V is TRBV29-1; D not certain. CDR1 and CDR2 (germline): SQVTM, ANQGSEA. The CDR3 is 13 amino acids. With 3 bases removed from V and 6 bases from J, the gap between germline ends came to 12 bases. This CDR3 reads CSVEVVGLNEQFF. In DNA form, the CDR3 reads TGCAGCGTTGAGGTAGTGGGCCTCAATGAGCAGTTCTTC.

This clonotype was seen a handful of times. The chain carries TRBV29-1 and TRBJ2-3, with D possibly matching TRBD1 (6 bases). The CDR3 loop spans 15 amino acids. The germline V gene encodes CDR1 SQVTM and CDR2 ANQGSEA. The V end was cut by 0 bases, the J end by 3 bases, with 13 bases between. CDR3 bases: TGCAGCGTTGAAGAAGGGGGATCCGGGACAGATACGCAGTATTTT. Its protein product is CSVEEGGSGTDTQYF.

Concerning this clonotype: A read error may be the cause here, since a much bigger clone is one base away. CDR3 region: CASSLDLSGGASWNEQFF. In nucleotides, the CDR3 is TGTGCCAGCAGCTTAGATCTGAGCGGGGGCGCCTCGTGGAATGAGCAGTTCTTC. The chain uses TRBV11-2 and TRBJ2-1; 8 bases map to TRBD2. V was pared by 0 bases and J by 7 bases, with 14 bases of the junction left unmatched. The CDR3 is 18 amino acids. In germline, CDR1 is SGHAT, CDR2 FQNNGV.

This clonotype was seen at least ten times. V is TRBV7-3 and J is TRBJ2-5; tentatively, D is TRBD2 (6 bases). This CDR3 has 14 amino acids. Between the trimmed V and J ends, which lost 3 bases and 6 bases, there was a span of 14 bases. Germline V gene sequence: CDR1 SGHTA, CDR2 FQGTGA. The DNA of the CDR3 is TGTGCCAGCAGCTTCGGGACTCCCCCAAAGACCCAGTACTTC. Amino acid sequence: CASSFGTPPKTQYF.

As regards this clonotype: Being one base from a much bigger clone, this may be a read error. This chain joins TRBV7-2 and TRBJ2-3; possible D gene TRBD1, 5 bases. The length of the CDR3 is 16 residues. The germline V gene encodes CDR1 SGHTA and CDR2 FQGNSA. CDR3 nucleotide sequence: TGTGCCAGCAGCTTAGCCCCAGGATGGGAAACAGGTACGCAGTATTTT. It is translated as CASSLAPGWETGTQYF.

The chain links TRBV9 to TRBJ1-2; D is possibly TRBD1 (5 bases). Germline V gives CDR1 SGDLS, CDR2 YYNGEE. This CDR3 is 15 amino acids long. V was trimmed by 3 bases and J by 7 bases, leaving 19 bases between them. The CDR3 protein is CASSARTGLVFGYTF. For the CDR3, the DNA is TGTGCCAGCAGCGCCAGAACAGGTCTGGTTTTTGGCTACACCTTC.

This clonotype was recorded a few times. The DNA of the CDR3 is TGTGCCAGCAGTTCGGGACTCGTCTCCTACGAGCAGTACTTC. Residues: CASSSGLVSYEQYF. This chain joins TRBV12-3 or TRBV12-4 and TRBJ2-7, with a tentative D call TRBD2 (6 bases). The CDR3 sequence is 14 residues long. Trimming shortened V by 4 bases and J by 0 bases, and 10 bases separated the two germline ends.